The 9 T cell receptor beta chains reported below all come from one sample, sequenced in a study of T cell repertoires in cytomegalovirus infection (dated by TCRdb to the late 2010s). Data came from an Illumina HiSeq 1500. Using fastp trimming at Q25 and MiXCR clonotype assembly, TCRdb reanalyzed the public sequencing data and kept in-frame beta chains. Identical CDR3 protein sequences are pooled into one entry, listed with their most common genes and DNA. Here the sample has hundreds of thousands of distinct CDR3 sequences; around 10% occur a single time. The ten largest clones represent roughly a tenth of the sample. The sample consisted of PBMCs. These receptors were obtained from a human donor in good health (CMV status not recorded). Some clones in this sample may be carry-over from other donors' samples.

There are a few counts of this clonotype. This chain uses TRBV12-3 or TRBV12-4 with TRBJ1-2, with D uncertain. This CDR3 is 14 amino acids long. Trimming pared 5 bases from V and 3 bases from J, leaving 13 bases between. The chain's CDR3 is CASSPYGDDYGYTF. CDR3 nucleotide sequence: TGTGCCAGCAGTCCATATGGGGATGACTATGGCTACACCTTC.

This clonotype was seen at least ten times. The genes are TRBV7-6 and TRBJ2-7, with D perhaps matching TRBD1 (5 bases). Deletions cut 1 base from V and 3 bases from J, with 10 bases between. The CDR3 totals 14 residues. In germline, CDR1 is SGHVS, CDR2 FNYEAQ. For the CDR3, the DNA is TGTGCCAGCAGCTTAGATCCAGGGCGCTACGAGCAGTACTTC. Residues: CASSLDPGRYEQYF. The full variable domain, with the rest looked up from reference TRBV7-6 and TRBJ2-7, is GAGVSQSPRYKVTKRGQDVALRCDPISGHVSLYWYRQALGQGPEFLTYFNYEAQQDKSGLPNDRFSAERPEGSISTLTIQRTEQRDSAMYRCASSLDPGRYEQYFGPGTRLTVT.

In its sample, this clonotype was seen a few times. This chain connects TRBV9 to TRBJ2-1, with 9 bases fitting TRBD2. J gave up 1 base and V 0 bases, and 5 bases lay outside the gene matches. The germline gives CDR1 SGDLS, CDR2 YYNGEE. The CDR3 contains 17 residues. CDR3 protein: CASSVGGLAGSYNEQFF. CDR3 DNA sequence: TGTGCCAGCAGCGTAGGAGGGCTAGCGGGATCCTACAATGAGCAGTTCTTC. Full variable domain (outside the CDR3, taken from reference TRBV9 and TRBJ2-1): DSGVTQTPKHLITATGQRVTLRCSPRSGDLSVYWYQQSLDQGLQFLIQYYNGEERAKGNILERFSAQQFPDLHSELNLSSLELGDSALYFCASSVGGLAGSYNEQFFGPGTRLTVL.

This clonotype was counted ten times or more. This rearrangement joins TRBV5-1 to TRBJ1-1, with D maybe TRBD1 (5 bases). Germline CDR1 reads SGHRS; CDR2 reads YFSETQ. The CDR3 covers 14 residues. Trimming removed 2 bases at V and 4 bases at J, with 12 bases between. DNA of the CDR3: TGCGCCAGCAGCTTCGGGGGTAGGGGCACTGAAGCTTTCTTT. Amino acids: CASSFGGRGTEAFF.

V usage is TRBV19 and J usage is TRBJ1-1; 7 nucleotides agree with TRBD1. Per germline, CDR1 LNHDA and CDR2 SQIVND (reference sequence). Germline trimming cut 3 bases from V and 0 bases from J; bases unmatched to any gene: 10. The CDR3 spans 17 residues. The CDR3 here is CASSMGQRANLNTEAFF. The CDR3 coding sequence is TGTGCCAGTAGTATGGGACAGAGGGCGAATTTGAACACTGAAGCTTTCTTT.

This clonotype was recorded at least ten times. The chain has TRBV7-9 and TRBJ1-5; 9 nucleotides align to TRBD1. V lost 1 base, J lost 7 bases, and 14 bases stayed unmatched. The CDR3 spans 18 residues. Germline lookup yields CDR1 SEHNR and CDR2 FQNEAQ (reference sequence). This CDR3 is CASSLDWDREGSRQPQHF. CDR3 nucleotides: TGTGCCAGCAGCTTAGACTGGGACAGGGAAGGCTCGAGACAGCCCCAGCATTTT.

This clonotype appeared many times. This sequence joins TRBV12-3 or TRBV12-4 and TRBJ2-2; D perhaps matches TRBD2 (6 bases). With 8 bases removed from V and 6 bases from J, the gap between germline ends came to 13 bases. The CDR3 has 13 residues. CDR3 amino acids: CASFPRRAGELFF. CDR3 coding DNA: TGTGCCAGCTTCCCTCGGAGGGCCGGGGAGCTGTTTTTT.

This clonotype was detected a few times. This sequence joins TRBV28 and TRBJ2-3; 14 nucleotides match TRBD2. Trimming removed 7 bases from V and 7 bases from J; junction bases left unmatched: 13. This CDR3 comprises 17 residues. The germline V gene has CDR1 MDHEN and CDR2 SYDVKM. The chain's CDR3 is CASTLKGLAGVGYTQYF. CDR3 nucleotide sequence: TGTGCCAGCACCCTGAAGGGACTAGCGGGAGTAGGATATACGCAGTATTTT.

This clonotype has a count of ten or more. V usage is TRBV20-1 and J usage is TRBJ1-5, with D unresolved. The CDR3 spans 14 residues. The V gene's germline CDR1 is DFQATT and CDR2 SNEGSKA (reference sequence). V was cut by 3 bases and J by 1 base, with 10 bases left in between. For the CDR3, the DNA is TGCAGTGCTAGCTCGGGAGTGAGCAATCAGCCCCAGCATTTT. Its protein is CSASSGVSNQPQHF.